Given below is one TCR beta chain in context. Antigen unknown. Built from TCR beta cDNA, the libraries had unique molecular identifiers in them. Yield was approximately 500,000 cDNA molecules from roughly 1 to 10 million T cells. TCRdb re-called the PCR reads with MiXCR, one entry per CDR3 protein. The data hold about 150,000 distinct CDR3 sequences, with around 28% observed a single time. The sample comes from a study of post-analysis software for immune sequencing data. Whole-study results and caveats: Five TRBV segments (TRBV5-6, TRBV5-1 and TRBV20-1 among them) occurred more frequently in patients than in controls. In multiple sclerosis, normalized Chao1 diversity was significantly below that of controls. By F measure, strong co-clustering occurred among samples prepared in the same batch.

The CDR3 sequence is 17 residues long. Trimming removed 3 bases from V and 0 bases from J, with 14 bases in between. CDR1 and CDR2 (germline): SEHNR, FQNEAQ (reference sequence). The sequenced sample was blood. The source is a girl aged 5 to 17 with multiple sclerosis. The chain is built from TRBV7-9 and TRBJ1-4; D not certain. The CDR3 region has the DNA TGTGCCAGCAGCTTGAGACCGATAGATGCAACTAATGAAAAACTGTTTTTT. This gives the protein CASSLRPIDATNEKLFF.